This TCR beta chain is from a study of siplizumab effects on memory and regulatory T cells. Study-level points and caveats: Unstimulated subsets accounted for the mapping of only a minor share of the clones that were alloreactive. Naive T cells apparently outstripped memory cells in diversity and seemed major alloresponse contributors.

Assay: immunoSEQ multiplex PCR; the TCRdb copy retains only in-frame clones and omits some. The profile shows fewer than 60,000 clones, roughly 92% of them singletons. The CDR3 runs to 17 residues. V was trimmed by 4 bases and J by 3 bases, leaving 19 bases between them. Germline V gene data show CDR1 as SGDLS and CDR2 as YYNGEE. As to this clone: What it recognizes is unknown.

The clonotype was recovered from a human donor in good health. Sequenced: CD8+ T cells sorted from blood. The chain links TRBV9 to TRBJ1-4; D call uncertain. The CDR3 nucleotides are TGTGCCAGCAGCTCTCAGGACCACCCCACGGCTAATGAAAAACTGTTTTTT. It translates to CASSSQDHPTANEKLFF. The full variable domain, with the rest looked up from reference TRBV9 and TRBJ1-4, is DSGVTQTPKHLITATGQRVTLRCSPRSGDLSVYWYQQSLDQGLQFLIQYYNGEERAKGNILERFSAQQFPDLHSELNLSSLELGDSALYFCASSSQDHPTANEKLFFGSGTQLSVL.